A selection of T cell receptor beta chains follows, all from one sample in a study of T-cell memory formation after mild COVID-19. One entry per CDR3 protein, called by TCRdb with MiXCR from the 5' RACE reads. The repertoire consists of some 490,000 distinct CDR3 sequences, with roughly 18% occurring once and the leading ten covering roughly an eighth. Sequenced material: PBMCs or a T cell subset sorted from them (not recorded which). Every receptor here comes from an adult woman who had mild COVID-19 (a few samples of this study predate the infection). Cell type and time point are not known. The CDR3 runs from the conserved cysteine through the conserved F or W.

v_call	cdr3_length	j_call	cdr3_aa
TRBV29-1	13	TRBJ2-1	CSVSPVGRDEQFF
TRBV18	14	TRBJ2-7	CASSPETGWYEQYF
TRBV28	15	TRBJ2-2	CASSFNYLNTGELFF
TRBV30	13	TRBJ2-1	CAWSHGLGNEQFF
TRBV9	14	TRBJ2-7	CASSETDGAYEQYF
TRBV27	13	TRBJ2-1	CASSFGSENEQFF
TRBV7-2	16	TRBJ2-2	CASSDPGRVNTGELFF
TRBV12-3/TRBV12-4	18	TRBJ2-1	CASSPGTTTGGYRNEQFF
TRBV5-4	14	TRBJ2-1	CASARTGGYNEQFF
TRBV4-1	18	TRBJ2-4	CASSQIKPSGTSINIQYF
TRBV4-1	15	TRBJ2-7	CASSPTGKTSYEQYF
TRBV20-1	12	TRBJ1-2	CSAKQAHLDYTF
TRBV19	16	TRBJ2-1	CASSIRQGATYNEQFF
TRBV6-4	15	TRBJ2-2	CASSDSNQGTGELFF
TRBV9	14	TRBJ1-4	CASSKGRGGEKLFF
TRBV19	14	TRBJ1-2	CASSISSGLYGYTF
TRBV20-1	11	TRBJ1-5	CSAIKNQPQHF
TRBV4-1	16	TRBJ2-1	CASSQEGGGGVKEQFF
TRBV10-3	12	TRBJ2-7	CATAGGSYEQYF
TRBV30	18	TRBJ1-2	CAWSVLGGMGLSVYGYTF
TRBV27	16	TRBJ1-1	CASSFNTGARGREAFF
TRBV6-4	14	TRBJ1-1	CASTDSWAATRAFF
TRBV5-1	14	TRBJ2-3	CASSSDRPTDTQYF
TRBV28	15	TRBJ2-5	CASSFVGLAGETQYF
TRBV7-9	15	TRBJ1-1	CASSLSGTKDTEAFF
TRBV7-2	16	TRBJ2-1	CASRGDRGQAYNEQFF
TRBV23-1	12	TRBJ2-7	CASSPPSHEQYF
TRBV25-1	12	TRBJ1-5	CASNRGYQPQHF
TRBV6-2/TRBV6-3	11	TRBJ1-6	CASTSVSPLHF
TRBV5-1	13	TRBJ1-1	CASSFSGLTEAFF
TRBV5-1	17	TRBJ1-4	CASSPRLFVDSEEKLFF
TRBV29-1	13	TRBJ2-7	CSVRTRLSREQYF
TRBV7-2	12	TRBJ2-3	CASSLRSDTQYF
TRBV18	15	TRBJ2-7	CASSPPSRGTYEQYF
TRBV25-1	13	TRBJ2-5	CASSDANQETQYF
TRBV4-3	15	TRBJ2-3	CASSQDRAGTDTQYF
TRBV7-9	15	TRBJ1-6	CASRPQGQADSPLHF
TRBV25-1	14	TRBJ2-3	CASSEYGEADTQYF
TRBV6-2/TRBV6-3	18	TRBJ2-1	CASSLIPGLAGFYNEQFF
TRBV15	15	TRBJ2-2	CATSREGWGTGELFF
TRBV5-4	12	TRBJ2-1	CASSLADRVPFF
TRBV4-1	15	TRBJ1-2	CASSQDPDKTYGYTF
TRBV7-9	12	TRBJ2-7	CASSSYRAEQYF
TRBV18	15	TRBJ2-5	CASSPPMGQEETQYF
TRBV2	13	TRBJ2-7	CASSEVPQVEQYF
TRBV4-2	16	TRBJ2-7	CASSQDGAGGSYEQYF
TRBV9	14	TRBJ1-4	CASSNDRGTEKLFF
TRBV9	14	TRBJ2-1	CASSVDGANNEQFF
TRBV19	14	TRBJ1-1	CASSIRGRGTEAFF
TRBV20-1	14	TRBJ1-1	CSARAPAQGSEAFF
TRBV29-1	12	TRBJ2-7	CSVEGQGTEQYF
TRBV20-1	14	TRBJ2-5	CSAGALAGVETQYF
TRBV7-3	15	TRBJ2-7	CASSQQGASGYEQYF
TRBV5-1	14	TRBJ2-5	CASRLKSGQETQYF
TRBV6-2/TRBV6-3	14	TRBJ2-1	CASSSSGRAGEQFF
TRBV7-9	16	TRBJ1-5	CASSGYGPEGWQPQHF
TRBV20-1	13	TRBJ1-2	CSPRQPTNYGYTF
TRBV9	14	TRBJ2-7	CASSASGFTYEQYF
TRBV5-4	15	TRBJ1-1	CASSLTTQQATEAFF